The 11 T cell receptor beta chains presented below share a single source sample, sequenced in a study of blood T cell repertoires in COVID-19. Libraries were prepared by immunoSEQ multiplex PCR; TCRdb keeps only in-frame clonotypes and omits some of them. The table lists about 190,000 clones, 84% of them singletons. Specimen: peripheral blood. Receptors originate from a human donor in a cohort sampled during active COVID-19.

The J gene is TRBJ2-1, the V gene TRBV18; D is perhaps TRBD2 (5 bases). Trimming shortened V by 1 base and J by 5 bases, and 12 bases separated the two germline ends. The CDR3 runs 15 residues. Germline V gene data show CDR1 as KGHSH and CDR2 as LQKENI. In DNA form, the CDR3 reads TGTGCCAGCTCACCACGTGGGAGCACCGACAATGAGCAGTTCTTC. Translated, it gives CASSPRGSTDNEQFF.

V gene TRBV3-1 (or the pseudogene TRBV3-2) combines with J gene TRBJ2-3; D is possibly TRBD2 (5 bases). V lost 0 bases to trimming and J lost 7 bases, with 17 bases between them. The germline CDR1 and CDR2 sequences are LGHDT and YNNKEL (reference sequence). The CDR3 is 16 amino acids. CDR3 in DNA: TGTGCCAGCAGCCAAGATCCCCGGACTCCCCCAAATACGCAGTATTTT. It translates to CASSQDPRTPPNTQYF.

The gene calls are TRBV6-4 and TRBJ2-7; 12 positions agree with TRBD2. Looked up from germline, CDR1 is MRHNA and CDR2 is SNTAGT. V gave up 2 bases and J gave up 4 bases; unmatched junction bases: 15. CDR3 size: 19 residues. The CDR3 DNA is TGTGCCAGCAGTGACCCCTTGACTAGCGGGGGACAAACTGTTTACGAGCAGTACGTC. The encoded protein is CASSDPLTSGGQTVYEQYV.

The chain carries TRBV18 and TRBJ1-6, with 11 bases that match TRBD1. V lost 6 bases to trimming and J lost 10 bases; unmatched junction nucleotides: 11. This CDR3 contains 16 residues. Germline values: CDR1 KGHSH, CDR2 LQKENI. CDR3 protein: CASSRSPGQGGSPLHF. CDR3 DNA sequence: TGTGCCAGCTCGCGATCACCGGGACAGGGGGGATCACCCCTCCACTTT.

V usage is TRBV2 and J usage is TRBJ2-2; TRBD2 matches 8 bases. V lost 8 bases to trimming and J lost 1 base; unmatched junction nucleotides: 6. The CDR3 consists of 15 residues. Germline assignment: CDR1 SNHLY and CDR2 FYNNEI. The CDR3 DNA is TGTGCCAGCGGACTAAGCGGGAGGAACACCGGGGAGCTGTTTTTT. The encoded protein is CASGLSGRNTGELFF. Full variable domain (rest looked up from reference TRBV2 and TRBJ2-2): EPEVTQTPSHQVTQMGQEVILRCVPISNHLYFYWYRQILGQKVEFLVSFYNNEISEKSEIFDDQFSVERPDGSNFTLKIRSTKLEDSAMYFCASGLSGRNTGELFFGEGSRLTVL.

CDR3 region: CASSFRVTGELFF. The CDR3 region has the DNA TGTGCCAGCAGTTTCAGGGTGACCGGGGAGCTGTTTTTT. The chain carries TRBV27 and TRBJ2-2; possible D gene TRBD1, 5 bases. In germline, CDR1 is MNHEY, CDR2 SMNVEV (reference sequence). The length of the CDR3 is 13 residues. V was trimmed by 3 bases and J by 5 bases, leaving 7 bases between them.

CDR3 amino acids: CASRPFSGYTF. The CDR3 DNA reads TGTGCCAGCAGGCCCTTTAGCGGCTACACCTTC. V gene TRBV6-4 combines with J gene TRBJ1-2; D not resolved. This CDR3 contains 11 residues. Trimming took off 6 bases at V and 8 bases at J, with 10 bases between the two ends. CDR1 is MRHNA, CDR2 SNTAGT, per germline.

The count of this clone is one. The gene calls are TRBV6-5 and TRBJ2-1; D is perhaps TRBD2 (7 bases). The ends were cut back, 7 bases at V and 3 bases at J, with 16 bases in the middle. The germline V gene has CDR1 MNHEY and CDR2 SVGAGI. The CDR3 has 15 amino acids. The CDR3 DNA reads as TGTGCCAGCATAAGGGGGGGGGCCCTCTACAATGAGCAGTTCTTC. Its translation: CASIRGGALYNEQFF.

The chain employs TRBV7-9 and TRBJ2-4; 8 bases map to TRBD2. The trim removed 4 bases at V and 3 bases at J, leaving 11 bases unmatched. The CDR3 has 17 residues. Per germline, CDR1 SEHNR and CDR2 FQNEAQ (reference sequence). The CDR3 spells CASSSYLELAGKNIQYF. As DNA, the CDR3 is TGTGCCAGCAGCTCCTACCTAGAGCTAGCGGGCAAAAACATTCAGTACTTC.

The chain recombines TRBV5-1 with TRBJ2-1; TRBD2 matches 9 bases. This CDR3 region has 17 residues. With 4 bases clipped from V and 8 bases from J, the junction kept 16 bases outside the gene matches. The V gene's germline CDR1 is SGHRS and CDR2 YFSETQ. The CDR3 DNA follows: TGCGCCAGCAGCCGCGATTTAAGCGGGGGGCAGGGGGATGAGCAGTTCTTC. Translation: CASSRDLSGGQGDEQFF.

V gene TRBV30 combines with J gene TRBJ2-4; the D gene is possibly TRBD1 (6 bases). Trimming removed 5 bases at V and 6 bases at J, with 8 bases between. This CDR3 comprises 11 residues. Germline values: CDR1 GTSNPN, CDR2 SVGIG (reference sequence). CDR3 sequence: CAWGQRNIQYF. In nucleotides, the CDR3 is TGTGCCTGGGGACAGCGAAACATTCAGTACTTC.